These T cell receptor beta chains were read from a single sample in a study of cytomegalovirus exposure and HLA in healthy donors. Clones were sequenced by immunoSEQ multiplex PCR, and TCRdb holds only the in-frame ones, with some missing. The sample carries 99,000 or so clones, over 70% recorded once. The sample comprised PBMCs. These receptors all come from a man aged 30 to 45 in good health and CMV-seronegative. The CDR3 runs from the conserved cysteine through the conserved F or W. D genes are given only for firm matches. Where a row states a size, it is once, few, many or the class of an expanded clone; other rows omit it.

d_gene | j_gene | v_gene | abundance | CDR3aa | CDR3nt
TRBD1 | TRBJ2-5 | TRBV28 | - | CASRRTGSETQYF | TGTGCCAGCAGACGGACAGGTTCGGAGACCCAGTACTTC
- | TRBJ2-1 | TRBV12-2 | - | CASRFKQGSSNNEQFF | TGTGCAAGTCGCTTCAAACAGGGAAGTTCGAACAATGAGCAGTTCTTC
- | TRBJ2-7 | TRBV6-4 | - | CASSDWSSYYEQYF | TGTGCCAGCAGTGACTGGAGTTCCTACTACGAGCAGTACTTC
TRBD1 | TRBJ1-5 | TRBV4-1 | - | CASSRTTGAGQPQHF | TGCGCCAGCAGCCGAACGACAGGGGCTGGGCAGCCCCAGCATTTT
TRBD2 | TRBJ2-3 | TRBV5-4 | - | CASSSGRGGRSDTQYF | TGTGCCAGCAGCTCTGGCCGGGGGGGGCGTTCAGATACGCAGTATTTT
- | TRBJ2-3 | TRBV5-4 | - | CASKLAGTDTQYF | TGTGCCAGCAAGCTGGCAGGGACAGATACGCAGTATTTT
TRBD2 | TRBJ2-7 | TRBV4-3 | - | CASSPQRGSEQYF | TGCGCCAGCAGCCCCCAGCGGGGCAGCGAGCAGTACTTC
- | TRBJ2-6 | TRBV4-2 | - | CASSQDGGAGANVLTF | TGTGCCAGCAGCCAAGATGGGGGCGCTGGGGCCAACGTCCTGACTTTC
- | TRBJ1-6 | TRBV30 | - | CAWSPVLDNSPLHF | TGTGCCTGGAGTCCCGTCCTTGATAATTCACCCCTCCACTTT
TRBD1 | TRBJ2-1 | TRBV7-3 | - | CASSSSGTGYNEQFF | TGTGCCAGCAGCTCCTCCGGGACAGGCTACAATGAGCAGTTCTTC
- | TRBJ2-3 | TRBV19 | - | CASKKLVSTDTQYF | TGTGCCAGTAAGAAACTAGTCAGCACAGATACGCAGTATTTT
- | TRBJ2-7 | TRBV4-2 | - | CASSQASGPRGSYEQYF | TGTGCCAGCAGCCAAGCCTCCGGGCCCAGAGGGTCCTACGAGCAGTACTTC
- | TRBJ1-5 | TRBV28 | few | CASSYRGGQPQHF | TGTGCCAGCAGTTATCGGGGAGGTCAGCCCCAGCATTTT
TRBD2 | TRBJ2-1 | TRBV4-1 | once | CASSQDGLAGREQFF | TGCGCCAGCAGCCAAGACGGACTAGCGGGACGTGAGCAGTTCTTC
- | TRBJ2-1 | TRBV12-5 | few | CASGPGTYNEQFF | TGTGCTAGTGGCCCGGGGACCTACAATGAGCAGTTCTTC
TRBD1 | TRBJ2-1 | TRBV29-1 | - | CSAGGQGEVGEQFF | TGCAGCGCGGGGGGACAGGGTGAAGTGGGTGAGCAGTTCTTC
- | TRBJ2-7 | TRBV5-4 | - | CASTRPGGPHEQYF | TGTGCCAGCACCCGGCCAGGGGGGCCGCACGAGCAGTACTTT
- | TRBJ2-1 | TRBV7-3 | - | CASSLYGESSYNEQFF | TGTGCCAGCAGCTTATACGGGGAAAGCTCCTACAATGAGCAGTTCTTC
- | TRBJ2-2 | TRBV6-6 | - | CASSQGGSSGELFF | TGTGCCAGCAGTCAGGGGGGTTCGTCCGGGGAGCTGTTTTTT
TRBD2 | TRBJ2-2 | TRBV9 | - | CASSKGLAGRAAGELFF | TGTGCCAGCAGCAAGGGACTAGCGGGAAGAGCGGCCGGGGAGCTGTTTTTT
- | TRBJ1-3 | TRBV25-1 | - | CASYSRNTIYF | TGTGCCTCTTACTCCAGAAACACCATATATTTT
- | TRBJ1-2 | TRBV19 | - | CASRGSGGGYTF | TGTGCCAGTAGGGGGAGCGGCGGAGGCTACACCTTC
- | TRBJ2-4 | TRBV14 | - | CASSPAGINIQYF | TGTGCCAGCAGTCCAGCAGGGATAAACATTCAGTACTTC
TRBD1 | TRBJ1-1 | TRBV9 | - | CASSVTGGMNTEAFF | TGTGCCAGCAGCGTAACAGGGGGAATGAACACTGAAGCTTTCTTT
TRBD1 | TRBJ2-2 | TRBV29-1 | - | CSVGRTGGTGSDTGELFF | TGCAGCGTTGGGAGGACAGGGGGCACCGGGTCGGACACCGGGGAGCTGTTTTTT